What follows is one TCR beta chain and its context. These data originate in a study of cytomegalovirus exposure and HLA in healthy donors. Use of 60 Vbeta and 13 Jbeta primers characterized the PCR. Sequenced by immunoSEQ multiplex PCR; TCRdb stores in-frame clones only, minus some. The table has tens of thousands of clones, about 78% seen once. Germline loops: CDR1 SNHLY, CDR2 FYNNEI. CDR3 length: 15 amino acids. Trimming at V came to 3 bases and at J to 6 bases, leaving 4 bases not matched to a gene. The specimen sequenced was PBMCs. The TCR originated in a male donor in good health and CMV-seronegative. The V and J genes are TRBV2 and TRBJ1-6; 8 bases are a match to TRBD1. CDR3 loop: CASSETGAGNSPLHF. DNA for the CDR3: TGTGCCAGCAGTGAGACAGGGGCCGGTAATTCACCCCTCCACTTT.